What follows are 3 T cell receptor beta chains derived from one specimen sequenced in a study of human T cells and chemical hapten exposure. MiXCR, run by TCRdb on the RACE reads, gives a single entry per CDR3 protein. The sample holds roughly 38,000 distinct CDR3 sequences, more than 9% seen once. Time point meaning: patch test 3, about 24 weeks after DPC sensitization. This sample's treatment: therapeutic diphenylcyclopropenone sensitization with weekly scalp DPC. Extraction yielded total RNA from whole blood (unfractionated). Source: whole blood, taken in connection with sensitization to the hapten diphenylcyclopropenone (DPC). These receptors were taken from a man aged 50 to 60 with alopecia areata. Some clones in this sample may be carry-over from other donors' samples.

The V and J genes are TRBV18 and TRBJ1-6, with D maybe TRBD1 (5 bases). Between the trimmed V and J ends, which lost 3 bases and 6 bases, there was a span of 9 bases. This CDR3 spans 14 amino acids. The germline V gene has CDR1 KGHSH and CDR2 LQKENI. The CDR3 region has the DNA TGTGCCAGCTCACCCGTGGGGGGTAATTCACCCCTCCACTTT. Protein product: CASSPVGGNSPLHF.

The V gene is TRBV28, the J gene TRBJ1-2; 7 nucleotides align to TRBD1. CDR1 is MDHEN and CDR2 is SYDVKM in the germline V gene. The CDR3 covers 13 residues. V dropped 6 bases and J dropped 4; count of bases not matched to a gene: 5. In DNA form, the CDR3 reads TGTGCCAGCAGGCCGGGACAGACCTATGGCTACACCTTC. Translation: CASRPGQTYGYTF.

This clonotype turned up a few times. The V call is TRBV5-1, the J call TRBJ2-7; 7 bases match TRBD2. This CDR3 has 15 residues. J was trimmed by 3 bases and V by 1 base; bases with no gene match: 7. CDR1 SGHRS and CDR2 YFSETQ come from the germline V gene. CDR3 DNA sequence: TGCGCCAGCAGCTTGACCGCGGGAGTCTTCTACGAGCAGTACTTC. It specifies CASSLTAGVFYEQYF.